A single sample gave rise to the 22 T cell receptor beta chains below, sequenced in a study of T-cell reconstitution after alpha-beta-depleted transplantation in children. Using unique molecular identifiers, the investigators prepared the TCRbeta library. TCRdb fed the PCR reads into MiXCR, producing one record per CDR3 protein. Among more than 400,000 distinct CDR3 sequences listed, 10% to 12% were seen once. This sample comprised PBMCs, mostly from graft donor cells, obtained 180 days after TCRalphabeta/CD19-depleted stem cell transplant. The receptors here all came from a female patient aged 2-9 years who had a stem cell transplant for aplastic anemia, so the T cells may come from the graft donor.

The chain combines TRBV4-3 with TRBJ2-7, with TRBD1 matching 9 bases. Germline lookup yields CDR1 LGHNA and CDR2 YSLEER. CDR3 length equals 14 residues. With 1 base clipped from V and 6 bases from J, the junction kept 4 bases outside the gene matches. Written as DNA, the CDR3 is TGCGCCAGCAGCCAAGTAGGGACAGGGCTCGAGCAGTACTTC. Protein sequence: CASSQVGTGLEQYF.

This clonotype is classed as medium-sized. The genes are TRBV20-1 and TRBJ2-7; 9 bases agree with TRBD2. CDR1 and CDR2 from the germline V gene are DFQATT and SNEGSKA (reference sequence). The CDR3 runs 16 residues. With V trimmed by 0 bases and J by 2 bases, 8 bases remained unmatched. In nucleotides, the CDR3 is TGCAGTGCTAGAGATGAAGCTAGCGGGAATACCTACGAGCAGTACTTC. Its translation is CSARDEASGNTYEQYF.

Many counts were recorded for this clonotype. The genes are TRBV12-3 or TRBV12-4 and TRBJ2-5, with D possibly being TRBD2 (6 bases). V was shortened by 3 bases and J by 1 base, with 12 bases between the two germline ends. This CDR3 comprises 15 residues. The CDR3 nucleotides are TGTGCCAGCAGTTTCCCTCAGGGAGGCCAAGAGACCCAGTACTTC. The encoded protein is CASSFPQGGQETQYF.

This clonotype was seen a few times. This chain links TRBV6-5 with TRBJ2-7; 10 positions match TRBD2. The CDR3 runs 17 residues. Germline V CDR1 and CDR2: MNHEY, SVGAGI. The V gene end was trimmed by 0 bases and the J gene end by 3 bases; junction bases not matched to a gene: 8. The CDR3 loop is CASSYSPLASGSYEQYF. The DNA for the CDR3 is TGTGCCAGCAGTTACTCTCCCCTGGCTAGCGGGAGCTACGAGCAGTACTTC.

In its sample, this clonotype was seen a few times. The V call is TRBV5-1, the J call TRBJ2-3; no reliable D call. The germline V and J ends were trimmed by 3 bases and 3 bases, with 8 bases remaining between them. The CDR3 has 13 amino acids. From germline, CDR1 is SGHRS and CDR2 YFSETQ. CDR3 nucleotides: TGCGCCAGCAGCTCCCACGAGACAGATACGCAGTATTTT. Translation gives CASSSHETDTQYF.

The rearrangement joins TRBV5-1 to TRBJ2-2, with 7 bases lining up with TRBD2. Per the germline V gene, CDR1 is SGHRS and CDR2 is YFSETQ. The CDR3 contains 15 residues. Trimming cost V 7 bases and J 0 bases; bases outside gene matches: 6. The CDR3 nucleotides are TGCGCCAGCGGCCTAGCGGAGGCGAACACCGGGGAGCTGTTTTTT. This encodes CASGLAEANTGELFF.

This clonotype was found a few times. The chain recombines TRBV20-1 with TRBJ2-7, with 9 bases that match TRBD2. This CDR3 region has 16 residues. The V gene's germline CDR1 is DFQATT and CDR2 SNEGSKA (reference sequence). Unmatched junction bases numbered 8, after V lost 0 bases and J lost 2 bases. CDR3 DNA sequence: TGCAGTGCTAGAGACCGGTCTCGCGGGAGGGCCTACGAGCAGTACTTC. Translated, it gives CSARDRSRGRAYEQYF.

This clonotype occurred a few times. The chain employs TRBV20-1 and TRBJ1-2; D is undetermined. Germline V gene sequence: CDR1 DFQATT, CDR2 SNEGSKA (reference sequence). The CDR3 loop spans 12 amino acids. Trimming removed 5 bases at V and 8 bases at J, with 15 bases between. In DNA form, the CDR3 reads TGCAGTGCTCCTCGGGGAGGCGAGGGCTACACCTTC. It codes for CSAPRGGEGYTF.

This clonotype came up many times. V and J are TRBV9 and TRBJ1-1; D not resolved. With 0 bases removed from V and 2 bases from J, the gap between germline ends came to 5 bases. The CDR3 spans 13 residues. The germline gives CDR1 SGDLS, CDR2 YYNGEE. The CDR3 DNA reads as TGTGCCAGCAGCGTAGCTGTCAACACTGAAGCTTTCTTT. Its protein is CASSVAVNTEAFF.

This clonotype was observed at least ten times. The chain carries TRBV29-1 and TRBJ2-5, with 7 positions matching TRBD2. Germline trimming cut 7 bases from V and 5 bases from J; bases unmatched to any gene: 4. The CDR3 covers 11 residues. Per germline, CDR1 SQVTM and CDR2 ANQGSEA. The CDR3 is CSAVGGETQYF. The CDR3 bases are TGCAGCGCCGTCGGGGGGGAGACCCAGTACTTC.

This clonotype was seen a few times. V gene TRBV25-1 combines with J gene TRBJ2-3, with 9 positions matching TRBD2. Germline assignment: CDR1 MGHDK and CDR2 SYGVNS. This CDR3 is 14 amino acids long. After removal of 8 bases from V and 1 base from J, the junction contained 4 bases not matched to a gene. The CDR3 DNA reads TGTGCCAGCCTACTAGCGGGCCGCACAGATACGCAGTATTTT. Amino acid sequence: CASLLAGRTDTQYF.

The J gene is TRBJ1-2, the V gene TRBV20-1; no definite D call. Trimming cost V 3 bases and J 6 bases, with 35 bases left between them. Germline CDR1 and CDR2: DFQATT and SNEGSKA (reference sequence). The CDR3 has 20 amino acids. The CDR3 loop is CSASPTQEGGFSPREHGYTF. The CDR3, as DNA: TGCAGTGCTAGTCCCACCCAGGAGGGCGGATTCTCACCGAGGGAGCATGGCTACACCTTC.

There are many counts of this clonotype. The chain joins TRBV5-1 to TRBJ2-2; D perhaps matches TRBD2 (6 bases). The CDR3 length is 16 residues. Germline values: CDR1 SGHRS, CDR2 YFSETQ. V was shortened by 3 bases and J by 3 bases, with 15 bases between the two germline ends. The CDR3 nucleotides are TGCGCCAGCAGCTGGGGCCGGGGGACGGACACCGGGGAGCTGTTTTTT. Translated, it gives CASSWGRGTDTGELFF.

This chain links TRBV4-3 with TRBJ2-2, with a tentative D call TRBD2 (6 bases). The CDR3 is 16 residues long. V was pared by 0 bases and J by 4 bases, with 12 bases between. The germline CDR1 and CDR2 sequences are LGHNA and YSLEER. CDR3 in DNA: TGCGCCAGCAGCCAAGATGTGGGAGGAGGCACCGGGGAGCTGTTTTTT. Protein: CASSQDVGGGTGELFF.

Only a few counts were recorded for this clonotype. V and J are TRBV25-1 and TRBJ2-4, with 12 bases aligning to TRBD1. Unmatched junction bases numbered 7, after V lost 4 bases and J lost 6 bases. CDR1 is MGHDK, CDR2 SYGVNS, per germline. There are 16 residues in the CDR3. CDR3 sequence: CASSGDRGLLVNIQYF. CDR3 DNA sequence: TGTGCCAGCAGTGGGGACAGGGGGCTTTTGGTAAACATTCAGTACTTC.

A few counts support this clonotype. The J gene is TRBJ2-1, the V gene TRBV11-2, with D possibly matching TRBD2 (6 bases). CDR3 size: 15 residues. Deletions cut 5 bases from V and 8 bases from J, with 19 bases between. Germline values: CDR1 SGHAT, CDR2 FQNNGV. CDR3 DNA sequence: TGTGCCAGCAGCGCCCGTACGACGGGAGAACATGAGCAGTTCTTC. This codes for CASSARTTGEHEQFF.

This clonotype was recorded many times. This chain uses TRBV20-1 with TRBJ1-3; 7 nucleotides line up with TRBD1. This CDR3 is 16 amino acids long. The ends lost 5 bases at V and 4 bases at J; junction bases unmatched: 14. The germline gives CDR1 DFQATT, CDR2 SNEGSKA (reference sequence). As DNA, the CDR3 is TGCAGTGCTCCCCGGGACAGCGCGAACGCAGGAAACACCATATATTTT. Protein: CSAPRDSANAGNTIYF.

The chain recombines TRBV18 with TRBJ1-1; the D is unclear. The V and J ends lost 2 bases and 0 bases respectively, with 13 bases between them. The CDR3 is 16 residues long. Germline CDR1 KGHSH, CDR2 LQKENI. The CDR3 DNA reads TGTGCCAGCTCACCATACGTCGTCACAATGAACACTGAAGCTTTCTTT. Residues: CASSPYVVTMNTEAFF.

This chain uses TRBV5-1 with TRBJ2-7; D is uncertain. The germline V gene has CDR1 SGHRS and CDR2 YFSETQ. This CDR3 has 10 amino acids. The CDR3, as DNA: TGCGGTGGTAAGGGTCACGAGCAGTACTTC. Amino acid sequence: CGGKGHEQYF.

The CDR3 DNA is TGCAGCGCGTTGCCTGCAACTAATGAAAAACTGTTTTTT. Residues: CSALPATNEKLFF. The chain couples TRBV29-1 to TRBJ1-4; D gene uncertain. V gave up 7 bases and J gave up 0 bases, with 9 bases separating them. The CDR3 spans 13 residues. CDR1 is SQVTM, CDR2 ANQGSEA, per germline.

There are many counts of this clonotype. The V gene is TRBV9, the J gene TRBJ2-2; the match to TRBD1 covers 8 bases. Germline lookup yields CDR1 SGDLS and CDR2 YYNGEE. There are 13 residues in the CDR3. This CDR3 is CAAGTGNTGELFF. The CDR3 DNA is TGTGCAGCCGGGACAGGGAACACCGGGGAGCTGTTTTTT.

In this sample, this clonotype turned up a few times. The rearrangement uses TRBV19 and TRBJ2-1, with D unclear. Germline CDR1 is LNHDA and CDR2 is SQIVND (reference sequence). The CDR3 is made up of 13 amino acids. V lost 1 base and J lost 7, with 8 bases in between. This CDR3 reads CASSIAPSNEQFF. The CDR3 DNA is TGTGCCAGTAGTATAGCCCCCAGTAATGAGCAGTTCTTC.